Presented here are 2 T cell receptor beta chains from one specimen sequenced in a study of regulatory T cells in long-lasting Graves disease. Described time point: newly diagnosed GD, antithyroid drugs for less than 3 months. The TCR library used RNA extracted from PBMCs. Researchers made TCR beta libraries by using iRepertoire HTBI primers and running Arm-PCR on CDR3 regions. MiXCR was run by TCRdb on the multiplex PCR reads, yielding one entry per CDR3 protein. The sample comprises roughly 420,000 distinct CDR3 sequences, approximately 14% of which are singletons, and roughly 18% rests with the top ten. The same sample was also used in a study of T cells in Graves' hyperthyroidism and ophthalmopathy.

The sample was peripheral blood mononuclear cells (PBMCs), taken at new diagnosis, from a patient treated with antithyroid drugs. These TCRs come from a woman aged 45 to 65 with Graves disease.

This clonotype was seen many times. CDR3 in amino acids: CASSYSGFLGNEQFF. In DNA, the CDR3 is TGTGCCAGCAGTTACTCGGGGTTTTTGGGCAATGAGCAGTTCTTC. V and J are TRBV6-5 and TRBJ2-1; D uncertain. V gave up 0 bases and J gave up 6 bases, with 12 bases separating them. Per germline, CDR1 MNHEY and CDR2 SVGAGI. There are 15 residues in the CDR3.

This chain connects TRBV29-1 to TRBJ1-2, with 11 bases lining up with TRBD1. V was clipped by 1 base and J by 6 bases; unmatched bases: 13. Germline V gene sequence: CDR1 SQVTM, CDR2 ANQGSEA. The CDR3 consists of 17 residues. The CDR3 DNA reads TGCAGCGTTGAAGGCAGGGGACAGGGGGGAAGCTTTCATGGCTACACCTTC. As protein: CSVEGRGQGGSFHGYTF.